The rows below give T cell receptor beta chains drawn from one sample of a study of CD8 T cells in Susac syndrome. TCRdb re-analysed the immunoSEQ multiplex PCR reads in MiXCR, keeping a single row per CDR3 protein. The table shows approximately 210,000 distinct CDR3 sequences, with about 94% occurring only once. Sequencing was performed on CD4+ T cells from PBMCs. These TCRs come from a human donor with Susac syndrome. The CDR3 runs from the conserved cysteine through the conserved F or W. The D gene is left open where the match is weak. Where a row states a size, it is once, few, many or the class of an expanded clone; other rows omit it.

j_call | d_call | v_call | clone_size | cdr3_aa | cdr3_nt
TRBJ2-1 | TRBD2 | TRBV12-3/TRBV12-4 | NA | CASSPSGGVNEQFF | TGTGCCAGCAGTCCTAGCGGGGGGGTCAATGAGCAGTTCTTC
TRBJ1-1 | NA | TRBV15 | NA | CATSSQRQNTEAFF | TGTGCCACCAGCAGTCAACGGCAGAACACTGAAGCTTTCTTT
TRBJ1-1 | NA | TRBV29-1 | NA | CSVVPGGNTEAFF | TGCAGCGTTGTCCCGGGGGGGAACACTGAAGCTTTCTTT
TRBJ1-2 | NA | TRBV20-1 | NA | CSARPYRGVDWGYTF | TGCAGTGCAAGACCTTACAGAGGGGTAGATTGGGGCTACACCTTC
TRBJ1-2 | TRBD1 | TRBV28 | NA | CASSLGAPGQGALGGYTF | TGTGCCAGCAGTTTAGGAGCCCCCGGACAGGGGGCCTTGGGTGGCTACACCTTC
TRBJ1-2 | TRBD1 | TRBV7-9 | NA | CASSIQGDLRYTF | TGTGCCAGCAGCATTCAGGGGGATCTTCGCTACACCTTC
TRBJ2-5 | NA | TRBV20-1 | NA | CSAREAGGETQYF | TGCAGTGCTAGAGAAGCAGGAGGGGAGACCCAGTACTTC
TRBJ2-2 | NA | TRBV5-6 | NA | CASSSWLPNTGELFF | TGTGCCAGCAGCTCTTGGTTGCCGAACACCGGGGAGCTGTTTTTT
TRBJ2-3 | NA | TRBV5-6 | few | CASSETGTSTDTQYF | TGTGCCAGCAGCGAAACCGGGACTAGCACAGATACGCAGTATTTT
TRBJ1-1 | NA | TRBV19 | NA | CASSIEEVGTEAFF | TGTGCCAGTAGTATAGAAGAGGTGGGCACTGAAGCTTTCTTT
TRBJ2-3 | TRBD2 | TRBV28 | NA | CASSHAPTSVLSTDTQYF | TGTGCCAGCAGTCACGCCCCGACTAGCGTCCTGAGCACAGATACGCAGTATTTT
TRBJ1-6 | TRBD1 | TRBV30 | NA | CAWSVGLQGANSPLHF | TGTGCCTGGAGTGTAGGGTTGCAGGGGGCAAATTCACCCCTCCACTTT
TRBJ2-1 | TRBD1 | TRBV29-1 | NA | CSVIGTGDNEQFF | TGCAGCGTTATAGGGACAGGGGACAATGAGCAGTTCTTC
TRBJ2-2 | NA | TRBV11-1 | NA | CASSRDTDTGELFF | TGTGCCAGCAGCCGTGACACAGACACCGGGGAGCTGTTTTTT
TRBJ1-4 | TRBD1 | TRBV5-1 | once | CASSSTGAGEKLFF | TGCGCCAGCAGCTCGACAGGGGCGGGTGAAAAACTGTTTTTT
TRBJ2-1 | TRBD1 | TRBV11-3 | NA | CASSRSTGYEQFF | TGTGCCAGCAGCCGTTCGACAGGGTACGAGCAGTTCTTC
TRBJ2-7 | NA | TRBV15 | NA | CATSRGTLSLEQYF | TGTGCCACCAGCAGAGGAACCCTAAGCCTCGAGCAGTACTTC
TRBJ2-1 | NA | TRBV5-1 | NA | CASRLALVQGNEQFF | TGCGCCAGCAGACTCGCCTTAGTACAGGGAAATGAGCAGTTCTTC
TRBJ1-2 | NA | TRBV7-9 | NA | CASSLGPIRGYTF | TGTGCCAGCAGCTTAGGGCCAATTAGGGGCTACACCTTC
TRBJ1-3 | TRBD1 | TRBV5-1 | NA | CASSFGTGGNTIYF | TGCGCCAGCAGCTTCGGGACAGGGGGAAACACCATATATTTT
TRBJ1-1 | NA | TRBV30 | NA | CAWSRGSNTEAFF | TGTGCCTGGAGCAGGGGCTCGAACACTGAAGCTTTCTTT
TRBJ1-1 | NA | TRBV7-9 | NA | CASSLGGIHYTEAFF | TGTGCCAGCAGCTTAGGGGGCATACATTACACTGAAGCTTTCTTT
TRBJ2-3 | NA | TRBV9 | NA | CASSVGGDAQYF | TGTGCCAGCAGCGTGGGCGGGGACGCGCAGTATTTT